This is a list of T cell receptor beta chains from one sample in a study of CD8 T cells in Susac syndrome. TCRdb reprocessed the immunoSEQ multiplex PCR reads with MiXCR, giving one entry per CDR3 protein. Of around 220,000 distinct CDR3 sequences listed, 80% to 95% were seen once; the top ten hold roughly 0.15%. The sample was CD8+ T cells from PBMCs. All receptors derive from a human donor with multiple sclerosis. The conserved cysteine and the conserved F or W are not part of the CDR3 here. D genes are given only for firm matches. The size entry is marked missing in some rows and otherwise reads once, few, many or a size class.

j_gene: TRBJ2-3; v_gene: TRBV3-1; d_gene: TRBD2; abundance: NA; CDR3aa: ASSQDRVGGPSDTQY
j_gene: TRBJ1-2; v_gene: TRBV30; d_gene: NA; abundance: NA; CDR3aa: AWNSNRDYT
j_gene: TRBJ1-2; v_gene: TRBV2; d_gene: TRBD1; abundance: NA; CDR3aa: ATMGQGGRGGYT
j_gene: TRBJ1-5; v_gene: TRBV6-2/TRBV6-3; d_gene: TRBD1; abundance: NA; CDR3aa: ASSQDRGPQPQH
j_gene: TRBJ1-2; v_gene: TRBV3-1; d_gene: TRBD1; abundance: NA; CDR3aa: ASSSFVGTVHYGYT
j_gene: TRBJ2-7; v_gene: TRBV20-1; d_gene: NA; abundance: NA; CDR3aa: SARGKETYEQY
j_gene: TRBJ2-7; v_gene: TRBV20-1; d_gene: NA; abundance: NA; CDR3aa: SAADRKGGYEQY
j_gene: TRBJ1-5; v_gene: TRBV9; d_gene: NA; abundance: NA; CDR3aa: ASQPVGDQPQH
j_gene: TRBJ2-2; v_gene: TRBV4-1; d_gene: TRBD2; abundance: NA; CDR3aa: ASSPGLAGPGELF
j_gene: TRBJ2-7; v_gene: TRBV27; d_gene: NA; abundance: NA; CDR3aa: ASSLAETYEQY
j_gene: TRBJ2-7; v_gene: TRBV10-3; d_gene: NA; abundance: few; CDR3aa: AISEWAASYEQY
j_gene: TRBJ1-2; v_gene: TRBV4-1; d_gene: NA; abundance: NA; CDR3aa: ASSQLSGGYT
j_gene: TRBJ2-7; v_gene: TRBV7-6; d_gene: TRBD1; abundance: NA; CDR3aa: ASSLETGFGYEQY
j_gene: TRBJ1-2; v_gene: TRBV29-1; d_gene: TRBD1; abundance: NA; CDR3aa: SVLEGQANYGYT
j_gene: TRBJ2-5; v_gene: TRBV12-3/TRBV12-4; d_gene: NA; abundance: NA; CDR3aa: ASSSPGEVETQY
j_gene: TRBJ2-7; v_gene: TRBV7-9; d_gene: TRBD1; abundance: few; CDR3aa: ASSLTGGTYEQY
j_gene: TRBJ1-1; v_gene: TRBV30; d_gene: NA; abundance: NA; CDR3aa: AWSSDSYEAF
j_gene: TRBJ2-3; v_gene: TRBV29-1; d_gene: TRBD2; abundance: NA; CDR3aa: SVGASGYTDTQY
j_gene: TRBJ1-1; v_gene: TRBV4-3; d_gene: NA; abundance: NA; CDR3aa: ASSQDGGLTEAF
j_gene: TRBJ2-5; v_gene: TRBV9; d_gene: NA; abundance: NA; CDR3aa: ASSVAWGYQETQY
j_gene: TRBJ2-1; v_gene: TRBV6-4; d_gene: NA; abundance: NA; CDR3aa: ASSDSMRGEQF
j_gene: TRBJ1-2; v_gene: TRBV5-5; d_gene: TRBD1; abundance: once; CDR3aa: ASSLGPLFDRVDGYT
j_gene: TRBJ1-1; v_gene: TRBV19; d_gene: TRBD1; abundance: NA; CDR3aa: ASSIGTGVLTEAF
j_gene: TRBJ2-2; v_gene: TRBV12-3/TRBV12-4; d_gene: TRBD1; abundance: NA; CDR3aa: ASTRDRGNTGELF
j_gene: TRBJ1-2; v_gene: TRBV29-1; d_gene: NA; abundance: NA; CDR3aa: SVITGYGYT
j_gene: TRBJ1-1; v_gene: TRBV3-1; d_gene: NA; abundance: NA; CDR3aa: ASSQVLNTEAF
j_gene: TRBJ2-3; v_gene: TRBV30; d_gene: NA; abundance: NA; CDR3aa: AWSEGRGTDTQY
j_gene: TRBJ1-3; v_gene: TRBV7-9; d_gene: NA; abundance: NA; CDR3aa: ASSLNLDYQGSGNTIY
j_gene: TRBJ1-6; v_gene: TRBV9; d_gene: NA; abundance: few; CDR3aa: ASSVGGSPLH
j_gene: TRBJ2-2; v_gene: TRBV3-1; d_gene: TRBD2; abundance: NA; CDR3aa: ASSQDGRLAGNTGELF
j_gene: TRBJ2-7; v_gene: TRBV3-1; d_gene: TRBD1; abundance: once; CDR3aa: ASSQFEGPRTGGYEQY
j_gene: TRBJ2-1; v_gene: TRBV29-1; d_gene: TRBD2; abundance: once; CDR3aa: SVEDSPGLAGGPSYNEQF
j_gene: TRBJ2-1; v_gene: TRBV19; d_gene: TRBD2; abundance: NA; CDR3aa: ASSIRGGEYNEQF
j_gene: TRBJ2-3; v_gene: TRBV24-1; d_gene: NA; abundance: NA; CDR3aa: ATSDLKGGGGWSSTDTQY
j_gene: TRBJ2-7; v_gene: TRBV27; d_gene: NA; abundance: NA; CDR3aa: ASSFHGGNSYEQY
j_gene: TRBJ2-1; v_gene: TRBV5-1; d_gene: NA; abundance: NA; CDR3aa: ASSLDRESNEQF
j_gene: TRBJ2-2; v_gene: TRBV29-1; d_gene: NA; abundance: NA; CDR3aa: SATPGAGELF
j_gene: TRBJ2-3; v_gene: TRBV20-1; d_gene: NA; abundance: NA; CDR3aa: SSRDRTTVDTQY
j_gene: TRBJ2-1; v_gene: TRBV13; d_gene: TRBD2; abundance: NA; CDR3aa: ASSSHSGGAGGQF
j_gene: TRBJ2-5; v_gene: TRBV7-8; d_gene: NA; abundance: NA; CDR3aa: ASSPQSPGGETQY
j_gene: TRBJ2-7; v_gene: TRBV4-3; d_gene: TRBD2; abundance: once; CDR3aa: ASSQESPRTSGSYEQY
j_gene: TRBJ2-3; v_gene: TRBV13; d_gene: NA; abundance: NA; CDR3aa: ASSPGRGGAVPDTQY
j_gene: TRBJ2-7; v_gene: TRBV11-2; d_gene: NA; abundance: NA; CDR3aa: ASSLASSPSYEQY